These 21 T cell receptor beta chains were sequenced from one sample in a study of glioma-infiltrating T cells after dendritic cell vaccination. Using immunoSEQ multiplex PCR, the repertoire was profiled, and TCRdb retains in-frame clones only, with some absent. The repertoire has 65,000 to 90,000 clones, over 75% of them found once; the top ten carry about 2.1%. The sample in question was blood, obtained before dendritic cell vaccination. Every receptor here comes from a human donor with glioblastoma.

The chain couples TRBV12-5 to TRBJ1-5; 8 positions agree with TRBD1. The germline V gene has CDR1 LGHNT and CDR2 FRNRAP. The CDR3 is made up of 16 amino acids. V dropped 0 bases and J dropped 3; count of bases not matched to a gene: 4. The CDR3 nucleotides are TGTGCTAGTGGTTTGGTACAGGGGGGGAACAATCAGCCCCAGCATTTT. Encoded protein: CASGLVQGGNNQPQHF.

The chain has TRBV2 and TRBJ2-7; TRBD1 might be the D (6 bases). Germline values: CDR1 SNHLY, CDR2 FYNNEI. V lost 6 bases and J lost 1, with 16 bases in between. This CDR3 is built from 15 residues. DNA for the CDR3: TGTGCCAGCAGCCTAAGACAGGACCGTTCCTACGAGCAGTACTTC. Translated, it gives CASSLRQDRSYEQYF.

This chain links TRBV5-4 with TRBJ2-2, with D possibly TRBD2 on 6 matching bases. V was shortened by 0 bases and J by 3 bases, with 12 bases between the two germline ends. In germline, CDR1 is SGHNT, CDR2 YYREEE (reference sequence). CDR3 size: 16 residues. CDR3 sequence: CASSLGLGDYTGELFF. CDR3 nucleotides: TGTGCCAGCAGCTTGGGTTTAGGGGACTACACCGGGGAGCTGTTTTTT.

The chain uses TRBV6-1 and TRBJ1-1; 7 nucleotides match TRBD1. CDR3 size: 13 residues. The germline V gene has CDR1 MNHNS and CDR2 SASEGT. V lost 8 bases, J lost 6 bases, and 9 bases stayed unmatched. For the CDR3, the DNA is TGTGCCAGCGCCCAGACAGGGAGGTCTGAAGCTTTCTTT. Amino acid sequence: CASAQTGRSEAFF.

As DNA, the CDR3 is TGTGCCAGCAAGCACGTGTACACCGGGGAGCTGTTTTTT. This codes for CASKHVYTGELFF. The genes are TRBV7-9 and TRBJ2-2; the D is unclear. Trimming shortened V by 7 bases and J by 3 bases, and 9 bases separated the two germline ends. The CDR3 totals 13 residues. Germline V gives CDR1 SEHNR, CDR2 FQNEAQ (reference sequence). Based on the CDR3 plus reference TRBV7-9 and TRBJ2-2, the full variable domain is DTGVSQNPRHKITKRGQNVTFRCDPISEHNRLYWYRQTLGQGPEFLTYFQNEAQLEKSRLLSDRFSAERPKGSFSTLEIQRTEQGDSAMYLCASKHVYTGELFFGEGSRLTVL.

This chain joins TRBV11-2 and TRBJ2-7, with D possibly TRBD2 on 6 matching bases. V lost 0 bases and J lost 2, with 8 bases in between. The CDR3 sequence is 14 residues long. Germline V lookup: CDR1 SGHAT, CDR2 FQNNGV. The CDR3 DNA reads TGTGCCAGCAGCTTAGAGGAGGGGCCCTACGAGCAGTACTTC. Protein sequence: CASSLEEGPYEQYF.

The CDR3 is CASSESISYNEQFF. For the CDR3, the DNA is TGTGCCAGCAGTGAATCCATTTCCTACAATGAGCAGTTCTTC. The genes are TRBV2 and TRBJ2-1; D is ambiguous. The ends were cut back, 2 bases at V and 1 base at J, with 6 bases in the middle. In germline, CDR1 is SNHLY, CDR2 FYNNEI. The CDR3 loop spans 14 amino acids.

The gene calls are TRBV10-3 and TRBJ2-3; TRBD1 agrees at 9 bases. The germline V gene encodes CDR1 ENHRY and CDR2 SYGVKD. The CDR3 totals 17 residues. V lost 4 bases, J lost 3 bases, and 11 bases stayed unmatched. The DNA for the CDR3 is TGTGCCATCAGTGGGACTGAAATGGACAGGGGAACAGATACGCAGTATTTT. Translating it yields CAISGTEMDRGTDTQYF.

This clone has a handful of counts. The chain carries TRBV19 and TRBJ2-7; a possible D gene is TRBD1 (8 bases). The V and J ends lost 4 bases and 4 bases respectively, with 17 bases between them. Per germline, CDR1 LNHDA and CDR2 SQIVND (reference sequence). The CDR3 has 15 amino acids. CDR3 amino acids: CASSTRTGRGYEQYF. The CDR3 DNA reads as TGTGCCAGTAGTACCAGGACAGGGCGGGGGTACGAGCAGTACTTC.

This clone qualifies as medium-sized. The chain carries TRBV4-1 and TRBJ2-1; 7 bases are a match to TRBD2. J was trimmed by 6 bases and V by 3 bases; bases with no gene match: 11. CDR1 and CDR2 (germline): MGHRA, YSYEKL. The CDR3 has 16 residues. CDR3: CASSQGLAGETNEQFF. As DNA, the CDR3 is TGCGCCAGCAGCCAGGGGCTGGCGGGGGAAACCAATGAGCAGTTCTTC.

The sample holds one count of this clone. J is TRBJ2-3 and V is TRBV5-6; D perhaps matches TRBD1 (5 bases). Germline CDR1 SGHDT, CDR2 YYEEEE. V was shortened by 2 bases and J by 3 bases, with 16 bases between the two germline ends. The CDR3 is 16 residues long. The CDR3 is CASSLRQILGTDTQYF. The CDR3 nucleotides read TGTGCCAGCAGCTTACGACAGATACTGGGGACAGATACGCAGTATTTT.

The V gene is TRBV25-1, the J gene TRBJ1-2; the D is unclear. V lost 4 bases and J 5 bases, leaving 14 bases between the germline ends. The CDR3 spans 14 residues. Germline CDR1 is MGHDK and CDR2 is SYGVNS. CDR3 nucleotides: TGTGCCAGCAGTGGATTGACGGAGGGTTATGGCTACACCTTC. It codes for CASSGLTEGYGYTF.

This chain joins TRBV9 and TRBJ2-1; a weak D match, TRBD2 (5 bases). Germline loops: CDR1 SGDLS, CDR2 YYNGEE. The CDR3 has 15 amino acids. Trimming pared 3 bases from V and 4 bases from J, leaving 14 bases between. Here the CDR3 DNA reads TGTGCCAGCAGCGAAGCGGCGAGTACTTACAATGAGCAGTTCTTC. Its translation is CASSEAASTYNEQFF.

V usage is TRBV18 and J usage is TRBJ1-1; no clear D gene. Germline V CDR1 and CDR2: KGHSH, LQKENI. The V end was cut by 1 base, the J end by 3 bases, with 12 bases between. CDR3 length: 15 residues. CDR3 in DNA: TGTGCCAGCTCACCACTCGCGGGCGCGGACACTGAAGCTTTCTTT. As protein: CASSPLAGADTEAFF.

This clone appeared a single time. The chain combines TRBV6-1 with TRBJ2-7; perhaps D is TRBD1 or TRBD2 (5 bases each). The CDR3 length is 15 residues. The V end was cut by 3 bases, the J end by 3 bases, with 15 bases between. CDR1 and CDR2 from the germline V gene are MNHNS and SASEGT. CDR3 loop: CASSDRGVGDYEQYV. DNA for the CDR3: TGTGCCAGCAGTGATAGGGGAGTCGGGGACTACGAGCAGTACGTC.

The V call is TRBV6-1, the J call TRBJ2-2, with D possibly being TRBD1 (6 bases). Germline CDR1 is MNHNS and CDR2 is SASEGT. V was cut by 5 bases and J by 5 bases, with 15 bases left in between. The CDR3 loop spans 15 amino acids. CDR3 residues: CASSREQGGTGELFF. The CDR3 coding sequence is TGTGCCAGCAGTCGAGAACAGGGTGGAACCGGGGAGCTGTTTTTT.

The chain links TRBV21-1 to TRBJ1-2; the table names TRBD1, a call not compared with the DNA. TRBV21-1 is a documented pseudogene. This CDR3 region has 14 residues. The CDR3 bases are TGTGCCAGCAGATCAGGAATAGCTAACTATGGCTACACCTTC. Protein: CASRSGIANYGYTF.

This chain links TRBV2 with TRBJ1-2; 9 nucleotides match TRBD1. The V gene's germline CDR1 is SNHLY and CDR2 FYNNEI. V lost 6 bases, J lost 1 base, and 15 bases stayed unmatched. The CDR3 runs to 18 residues. CDR3 bases: TGTGCCAGCAGAACCCCGGGACAGGGAACGGGAAATAACTATGGCTACACCTTC. Its translation is CASRTPGQGTGNNYGYTF.

This sequence joins TRBV5-1 and TRBJ1-3; D gene ambiguous. V was cut by 2 bases and J by 0 bases, with 6 bases left in between. The CDR3 runs to 14 residues. Germline V lookup: CDR1 SGHRS, CDR2 YFSETQ. The CDR3 here is CASSLEGSGNTIYF. The CDR3 DNA reads TGCGCCAGCAGCTTAGAGGGCTCTGGAAACACCATATATTTT.

In DNA, the CDR3 is TGTGCCAGCAGCAATACAGGCTCTGGAAACACCATATATTTT. The encoded protein is CASSNTGSGNTIYF. The chain carries TRBV6-1 and TRBJ1-3; D may be TRBD1 (5 bases). The CDR3 contains 14 residues. The V end was cut by 6 bases, the J end by 0 bases, with 9 bases between. Germline assignment: CDR1 MNHNS and CDR2 SASEGT.

The V call is TRBV28, the J call TRBJ2-3; tentatively, D is TRBD2 (5 bases). Germline CDR1 and CDR2: MDHEN and SYDVKM. CDR3 length: 16 residues. V lost 8 bases and J lost 0, with 18 bases in between. CDR3 nucleotides: TGTGCCAGCTCCGGTTATAGCGTGCCTAGCACAGATACGCAGTATTTT. Translation: CASSGYSVPSTDTQYF.